This TCR beta chain emerged from a study of cytomegalovirus exposure and HLA in healthy donors. On the study more broadly: A later analysis reported the same platform for the 90 to 150 validation repertoires and the roughly 650 first-cohort repertoires.

Concerning this clone: What it binds is not known.

The germline V gene encodes CDR1 LGHNA and CDR2 YSLEER. The CDR3 length is 13 residues. V was cut by 1 base and J by 6 bases, with 10 bases left in between. Broader study findings: Rare sequences made up most TCRs, while some public TCRs were found in many donors.

Some clones are missing from TCRdb's copy, which holds only in-frame ones; the method was immunoSEQ multiplex PCR. The sample lists some 140,000 clones, roughly four fifths seen once, with roughly 1.4% in the top ten. Material: PBMCs. This receptor was identified in a woman under 40 in good health and CMV-seronegative. This chain uses TRBV4-3 with TRBJ2-7; D call uncertain. This CDR3 reads CASSQVSYGEQYF. The CDR3 nucleotides are TGCGCCAGCAGCCAAGTTAGCTACGGCGAGCAGTACTTC.